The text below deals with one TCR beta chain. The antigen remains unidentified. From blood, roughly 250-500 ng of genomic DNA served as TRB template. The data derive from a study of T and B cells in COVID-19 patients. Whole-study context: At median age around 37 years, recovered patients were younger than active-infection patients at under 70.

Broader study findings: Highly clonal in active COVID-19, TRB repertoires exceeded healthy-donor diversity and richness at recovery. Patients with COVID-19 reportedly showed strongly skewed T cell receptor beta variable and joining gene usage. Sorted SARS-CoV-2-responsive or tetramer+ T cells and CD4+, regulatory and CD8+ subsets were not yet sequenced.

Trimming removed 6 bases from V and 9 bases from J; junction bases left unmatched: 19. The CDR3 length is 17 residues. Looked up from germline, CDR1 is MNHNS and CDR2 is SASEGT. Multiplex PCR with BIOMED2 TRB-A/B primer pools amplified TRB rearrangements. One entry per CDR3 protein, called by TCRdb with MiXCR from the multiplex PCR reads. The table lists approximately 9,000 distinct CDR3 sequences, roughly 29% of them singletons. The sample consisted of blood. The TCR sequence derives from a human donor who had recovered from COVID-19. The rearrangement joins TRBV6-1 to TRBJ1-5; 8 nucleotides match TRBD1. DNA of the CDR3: TGTGCCAGCAGAACTTCCTGGACAGGGACCTTTGGGGCGCCCCAGCATTTT. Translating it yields CASRTSWTGTFGAPQHF.